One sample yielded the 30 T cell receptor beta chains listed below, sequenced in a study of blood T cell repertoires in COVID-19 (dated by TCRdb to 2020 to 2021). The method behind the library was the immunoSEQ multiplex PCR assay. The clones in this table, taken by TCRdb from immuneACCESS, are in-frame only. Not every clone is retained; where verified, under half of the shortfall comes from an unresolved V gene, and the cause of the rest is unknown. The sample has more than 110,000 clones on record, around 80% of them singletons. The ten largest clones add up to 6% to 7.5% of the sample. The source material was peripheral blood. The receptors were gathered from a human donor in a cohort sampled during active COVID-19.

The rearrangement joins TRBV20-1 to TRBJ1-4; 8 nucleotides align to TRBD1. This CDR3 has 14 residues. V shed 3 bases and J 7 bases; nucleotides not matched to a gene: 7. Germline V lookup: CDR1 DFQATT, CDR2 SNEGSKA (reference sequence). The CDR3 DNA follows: TGCAGTGCTAGTGACAGGGGTCTCCCTGAAAAACTGTTTTTT. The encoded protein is CSASDRGLPEKLFF.

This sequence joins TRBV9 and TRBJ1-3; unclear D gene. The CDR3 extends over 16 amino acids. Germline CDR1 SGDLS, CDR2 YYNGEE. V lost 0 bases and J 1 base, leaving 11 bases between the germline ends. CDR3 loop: CASSVDSRGSGNTIYF. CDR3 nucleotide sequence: TGTGCCAGCAGCGTAGACAGTCGAGGGTCTGGAAACACCATATATTTT. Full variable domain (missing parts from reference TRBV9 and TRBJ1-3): DSGVTQTPKHLITATGQRVTLRCSPRSGDLSVYWYQQSLDQGLQFLIQYYNGEERAKGNILERFSAQQFPDLHSELNLSSLELGDSALYFCASSVDSRGSGNTIYFGEGSWLTVV.

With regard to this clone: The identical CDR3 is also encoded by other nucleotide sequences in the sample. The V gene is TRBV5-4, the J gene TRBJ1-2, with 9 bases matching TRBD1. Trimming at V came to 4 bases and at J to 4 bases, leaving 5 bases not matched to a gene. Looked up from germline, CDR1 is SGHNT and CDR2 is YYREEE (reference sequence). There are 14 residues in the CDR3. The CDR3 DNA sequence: TGTGCCAGCAGCCTCGGACAGGGGTCCTATGGCTACACCTTC. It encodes CASSLGQGSYGYTF.

The chain's CDR3 is CASSGRQLGLYGYTF. In nucleotides, the CDR3 is TGCGCCAGCAGCGGGCGACAGTTGGGGCTCTATGGCTACACCTTC. The V gene is TRBV4-3, the J gene TRBJ1-2; maybe TRBD1 (5 bases). The CDR3 runs to 15 residues. The V gene's germline CDR1 is LGHNA and CDR2 YSLEER. The germline V and J ends were trimmed by 5 bases and 4 bases, with 17 bases remaining between them.

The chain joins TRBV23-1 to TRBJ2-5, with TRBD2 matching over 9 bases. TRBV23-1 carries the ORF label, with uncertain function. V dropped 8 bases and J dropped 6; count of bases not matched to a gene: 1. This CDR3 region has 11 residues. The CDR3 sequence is CASAGGKTQYF. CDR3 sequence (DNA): TGCGCCAGCGCGGGAGGGAAGACCCAGTACTTC.

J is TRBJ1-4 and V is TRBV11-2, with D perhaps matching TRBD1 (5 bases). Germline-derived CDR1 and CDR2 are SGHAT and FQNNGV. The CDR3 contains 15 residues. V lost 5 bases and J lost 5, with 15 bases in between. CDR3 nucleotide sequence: TGTGCCAGCAGCCGAGGCGGGGCCATAAATGAAAAACTGTTTTTT. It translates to CASSRGGAINEKLFF.

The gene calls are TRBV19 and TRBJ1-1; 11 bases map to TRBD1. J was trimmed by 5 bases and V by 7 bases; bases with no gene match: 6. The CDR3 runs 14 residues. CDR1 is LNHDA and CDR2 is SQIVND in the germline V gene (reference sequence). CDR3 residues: CASNSGTGGTEAFF. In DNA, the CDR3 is TGTGCCAGTAATTCCGGGACAGGGGGGACTGAAGCTTTCTTT. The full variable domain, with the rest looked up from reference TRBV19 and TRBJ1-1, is DGGITQSPKYLFRKEGQNVTLSCEQNLNHDAMYWYRQDPGQGLRLIYYSQIVNDFQKGDIAEGYSVSREKKESFPLTVTSAQKNPTAFYLCASNSGTGGTEAFFGQGTRLTVV.

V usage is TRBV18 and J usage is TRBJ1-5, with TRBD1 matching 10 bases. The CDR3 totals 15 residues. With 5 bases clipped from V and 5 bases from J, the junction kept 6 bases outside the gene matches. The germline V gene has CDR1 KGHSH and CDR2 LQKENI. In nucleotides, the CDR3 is TGTGCCAGCTCAGACCAGGGACAGGGGTATCAGCCCCAGCATTTT. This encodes CASSDQGQGYQPQHF.

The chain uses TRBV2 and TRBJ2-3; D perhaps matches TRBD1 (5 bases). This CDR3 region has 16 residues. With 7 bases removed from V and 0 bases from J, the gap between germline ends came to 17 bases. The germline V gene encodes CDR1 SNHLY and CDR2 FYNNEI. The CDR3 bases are TGTGCCAGCACTCCGACCAGGGCGCCTAGCACAGATACGCAGTATTTT. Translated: CASTPTRAPSTDTQYF. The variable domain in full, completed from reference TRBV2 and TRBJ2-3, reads EPEVTQTPSHQVTQMGQEVILRCVPISNHLYFYWYRQILGQKVEFLVSFYNNEISEKSEIFDDQFSVERPDGSNFTLKIRSTKLEDSAMYFCASTPTRAPSTDTQYFGPGTRLTVL.

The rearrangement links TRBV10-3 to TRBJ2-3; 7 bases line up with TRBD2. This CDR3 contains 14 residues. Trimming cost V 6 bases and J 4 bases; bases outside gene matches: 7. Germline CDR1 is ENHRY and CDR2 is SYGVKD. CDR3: CAIRAGGNPDTQYF. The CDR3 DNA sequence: TGTGCCATCAGGGCCGGGGGGAATCCAGATACGCAGTATTTT.

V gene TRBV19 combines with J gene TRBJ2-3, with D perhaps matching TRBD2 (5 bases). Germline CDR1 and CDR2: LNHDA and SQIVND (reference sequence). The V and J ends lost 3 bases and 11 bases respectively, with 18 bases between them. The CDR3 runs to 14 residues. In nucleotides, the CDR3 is TGTGCCAGTAGTATGCTCCTACTTGCGGGTGAGCAGTATTTT. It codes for CASSMLLLAGEQYF. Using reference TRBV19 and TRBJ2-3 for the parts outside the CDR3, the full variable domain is DGGITQSPKYLFRKEGQNVTLSCEQNLNHDAMYWYRQDPGQGLRLIYYSQIVNDFQKGDIAEGYSVSREKKESFPLTVTSAQKNPTAFYLCASSMLLLAGEQYFGPGTRLTVL.

CDR3 coding DNA: TGCGCCAGCAGCCAATCCACAGGGTTCGACGAGCAGTACTTC. Protein product: CASSQSTGFDEQYF. J is TRBJ2-7 and V is TRBV4-3; weak D call: TRBD1 (6 bases). From germline, CDR1 is LGHNA and CDR2 YSLEER. V was pared by 2 bases and J by 5 bases, with 13 bases between. The CDR3 extends over 14 amino acids.

CDR3 nucleotides: TGTGCCAGTAGTACCGGACAGGGTGGTGCAACTAATGAAAAACTGTTTTTT. It yields the protein CASSTGQGGATNEKLFF. The chain couples TRBV19 to TRBJ1-4, with 8 bases identical to TRBD1. J was trimmed by 0 bases and V by 4 bases; bases with no gene match: 7. Germline V gene sequence: CDR1 LNHDA, CDR2 SQIVND (reference sequence). The CDR3 has 17 residues.

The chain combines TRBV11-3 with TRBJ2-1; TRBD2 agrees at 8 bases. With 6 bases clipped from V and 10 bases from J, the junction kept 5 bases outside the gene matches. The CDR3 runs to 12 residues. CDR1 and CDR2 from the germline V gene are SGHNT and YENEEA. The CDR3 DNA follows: TGTGCCAGCAGACAGAAGCGGGGGGAGCAGTTCTTC. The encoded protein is CASRQKRGEQFF.

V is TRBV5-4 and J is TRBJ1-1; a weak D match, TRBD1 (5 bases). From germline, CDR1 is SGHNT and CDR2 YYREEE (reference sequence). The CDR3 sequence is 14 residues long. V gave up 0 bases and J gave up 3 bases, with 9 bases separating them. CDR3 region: CASSLGTGDTEAFF. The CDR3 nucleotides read TGTGCCAGCAGCTTGGGTACGGGGGACACTGAAGCTTTCTTT.

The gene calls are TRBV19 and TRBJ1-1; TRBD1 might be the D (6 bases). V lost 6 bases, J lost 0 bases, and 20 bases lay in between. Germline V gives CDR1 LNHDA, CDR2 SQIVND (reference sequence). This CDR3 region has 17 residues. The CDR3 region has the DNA TGTGCCAGTAGGGTTCGTGACAGGTTTTTCATGAACACTGAAGCTTTCTTT. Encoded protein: CASRVRDRFFMNTEAFF.

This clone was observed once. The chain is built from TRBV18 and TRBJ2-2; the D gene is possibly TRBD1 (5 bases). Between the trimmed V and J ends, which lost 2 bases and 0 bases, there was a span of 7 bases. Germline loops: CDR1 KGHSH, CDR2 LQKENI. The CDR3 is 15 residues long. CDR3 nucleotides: TGTGCCAGCTCACCAACGACAGCGAACACCGGGGAGCTGTTTTTT. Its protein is CASSPTTANTGELFF.

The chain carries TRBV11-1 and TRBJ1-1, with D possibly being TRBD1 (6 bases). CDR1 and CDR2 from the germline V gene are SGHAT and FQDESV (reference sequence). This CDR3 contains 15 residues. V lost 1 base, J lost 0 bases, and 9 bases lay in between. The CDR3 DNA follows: TGTGCCAGCAGCTTAGTAGGGGGATTGAACACTGAAGCTTTCTTT. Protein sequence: CASSLVGGLNTEAFF.

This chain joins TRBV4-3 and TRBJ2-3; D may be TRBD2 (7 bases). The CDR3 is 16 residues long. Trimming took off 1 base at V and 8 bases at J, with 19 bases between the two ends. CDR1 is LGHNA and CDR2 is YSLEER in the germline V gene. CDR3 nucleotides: TGCGCCAGCAGCCAAGCCAGGACAGTGGCTAGCGGTACGCAGTATTTT. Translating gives CASSQARTVASGTQYF.

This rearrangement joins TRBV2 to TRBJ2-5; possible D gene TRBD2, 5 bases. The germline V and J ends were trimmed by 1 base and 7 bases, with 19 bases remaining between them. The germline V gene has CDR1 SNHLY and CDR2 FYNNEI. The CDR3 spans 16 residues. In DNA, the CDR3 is TGTGCCAGCAGTGAAGGGACTCCCGGCGGCGGTCGGACCCAGTACTTC. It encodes CASSEGTPGGGRTQYF.

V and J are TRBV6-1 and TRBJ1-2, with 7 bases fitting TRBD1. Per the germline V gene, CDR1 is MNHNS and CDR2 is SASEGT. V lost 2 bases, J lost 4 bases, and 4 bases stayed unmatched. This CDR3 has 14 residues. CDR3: CASSESGQLYGYTF. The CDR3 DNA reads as TGTGCCAGCAGTGAATCGGGACAGCTCTATGGCTACACCTTC.

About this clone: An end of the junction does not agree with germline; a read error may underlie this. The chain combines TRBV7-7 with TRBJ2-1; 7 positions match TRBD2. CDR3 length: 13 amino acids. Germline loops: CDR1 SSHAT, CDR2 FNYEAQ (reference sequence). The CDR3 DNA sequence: TGTGCTAGCAGCTTAAACGAGGGAGGGGAGCAGTTCTTC. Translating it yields CASSLNEGGEQFF.

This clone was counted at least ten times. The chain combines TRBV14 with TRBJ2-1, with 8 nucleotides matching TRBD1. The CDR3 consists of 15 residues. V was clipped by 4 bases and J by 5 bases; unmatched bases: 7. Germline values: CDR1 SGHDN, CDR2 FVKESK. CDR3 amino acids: CASSPDRVRDNEQFF. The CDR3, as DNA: TGTGCCAGCAGCCCGGACAGGGTAAGAGACAATGAGCAGTTCTTC.

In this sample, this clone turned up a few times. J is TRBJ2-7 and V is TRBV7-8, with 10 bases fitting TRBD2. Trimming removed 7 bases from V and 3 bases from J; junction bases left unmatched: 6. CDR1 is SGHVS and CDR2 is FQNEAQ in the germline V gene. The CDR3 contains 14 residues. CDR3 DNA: TGTGCCAGCAAGCTAGCGGGGGAACACTACGAGCAGTACTTC. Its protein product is CASKLAGEHYEQYF.

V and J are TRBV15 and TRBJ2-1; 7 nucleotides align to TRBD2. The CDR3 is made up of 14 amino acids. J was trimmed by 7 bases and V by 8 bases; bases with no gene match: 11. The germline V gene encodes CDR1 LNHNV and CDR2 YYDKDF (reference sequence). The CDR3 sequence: CATGGGRGWNEQFF. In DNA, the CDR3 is TGTGCCACCGGGGGGGGGAGGGGATGGAATGAGCAGTTCTTC.

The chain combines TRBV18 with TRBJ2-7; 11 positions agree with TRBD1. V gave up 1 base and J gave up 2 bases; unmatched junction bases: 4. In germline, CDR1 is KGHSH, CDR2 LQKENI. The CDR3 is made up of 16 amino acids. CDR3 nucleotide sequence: TGTGCCAGCTCACCACTCGGACAGGGGGCGACCTACGAGCAGTACTTC. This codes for CASSPLGQGATYEQYF.

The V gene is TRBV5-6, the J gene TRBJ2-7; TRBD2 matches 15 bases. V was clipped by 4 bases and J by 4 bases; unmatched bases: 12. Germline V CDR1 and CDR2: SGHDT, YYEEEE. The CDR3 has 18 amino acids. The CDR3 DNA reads TGTGCCAGCAGCCCAGGACTAGCGGGGGGGCTTCTTTCTTACGAGCAGTACTTC. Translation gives CASSPGLAGGLLSYEQYF.

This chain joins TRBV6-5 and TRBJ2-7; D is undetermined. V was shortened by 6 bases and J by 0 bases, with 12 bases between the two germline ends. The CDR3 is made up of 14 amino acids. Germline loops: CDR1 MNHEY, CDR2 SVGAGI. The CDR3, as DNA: TGTGCCAGCAGAGCCACAGCCGCCTCCTACGAGCAGTACTTC. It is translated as CASRATAASYEQYF.

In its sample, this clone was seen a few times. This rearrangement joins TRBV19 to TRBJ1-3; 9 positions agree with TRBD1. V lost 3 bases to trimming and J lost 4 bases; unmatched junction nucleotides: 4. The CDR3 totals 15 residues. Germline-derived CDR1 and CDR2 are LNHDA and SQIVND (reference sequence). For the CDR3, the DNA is TGTGCCAGTAGTATCCGGGACAGGGCCGGAAACACCATATATTTT. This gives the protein CASSIRDRAGNTIYF.

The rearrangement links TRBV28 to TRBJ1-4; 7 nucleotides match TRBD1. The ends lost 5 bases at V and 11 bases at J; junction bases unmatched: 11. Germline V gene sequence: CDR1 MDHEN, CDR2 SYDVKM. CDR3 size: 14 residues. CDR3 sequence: CASSENRGERKLFF. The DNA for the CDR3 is TGTGCCAGCAGTGAAAACAGGGGAGAACGGAAACTGTTTTTT.